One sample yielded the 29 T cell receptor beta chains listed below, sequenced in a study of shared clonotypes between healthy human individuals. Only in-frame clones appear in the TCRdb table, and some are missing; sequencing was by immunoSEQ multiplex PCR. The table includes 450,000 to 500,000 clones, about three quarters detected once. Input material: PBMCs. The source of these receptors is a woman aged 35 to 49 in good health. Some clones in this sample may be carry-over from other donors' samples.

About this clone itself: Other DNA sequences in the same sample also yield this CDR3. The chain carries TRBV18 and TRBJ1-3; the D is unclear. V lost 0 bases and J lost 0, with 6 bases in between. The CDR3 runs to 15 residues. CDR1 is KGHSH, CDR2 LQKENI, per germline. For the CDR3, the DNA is TGTGCCAGCTCACCACCTTCAAACTCTGGAAACACCATATATTTT. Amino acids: CASSPPSNSGNTIYF.

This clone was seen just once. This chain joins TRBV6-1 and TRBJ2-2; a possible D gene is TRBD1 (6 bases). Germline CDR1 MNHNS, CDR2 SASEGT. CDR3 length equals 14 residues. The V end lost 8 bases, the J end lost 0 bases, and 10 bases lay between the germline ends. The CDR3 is CASRRDTNTGELFF. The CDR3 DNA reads TGTGCCAGCCGCCGGGACACGAACACCGGGGAGCTGTTTTTT.

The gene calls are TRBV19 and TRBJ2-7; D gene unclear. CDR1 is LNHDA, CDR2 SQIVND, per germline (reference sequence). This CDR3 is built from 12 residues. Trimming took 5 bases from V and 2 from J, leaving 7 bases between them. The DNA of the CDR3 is TGTGCCAGTAGTTCCTATACCTACGAGCAGTACTTC. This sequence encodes CASSSYTYEQYF. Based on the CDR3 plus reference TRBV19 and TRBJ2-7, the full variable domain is DGGITQSPKYLFRKEGQNVTLSCEQNLNHDAMYWYRQDPGQGLRLIYYSQIVNDFQKGDIAEGYSVSREKKESFPLTVTSAQKNPTAFYLCASSSYTYEQYFGPGTRLTVT.

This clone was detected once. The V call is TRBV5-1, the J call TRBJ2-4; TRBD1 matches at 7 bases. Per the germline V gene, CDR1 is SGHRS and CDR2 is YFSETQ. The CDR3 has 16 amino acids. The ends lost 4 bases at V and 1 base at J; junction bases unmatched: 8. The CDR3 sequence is CASSPFPDRAKNIQYF. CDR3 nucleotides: TGCGCCAGCAGCCCCTTTCCGGACAGGGCCAAAAACATTCAGTACTTC. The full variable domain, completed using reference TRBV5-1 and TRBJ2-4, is KAGVTQTPRYLIKTRGQQVTLSCSPISGHRSVSWYQQTPGQGLQFLFEYFSETQRNKGNFPGRFSGRQFSNSRSEMNVSTLELGDSALYLCASSPFPDRAKNIQYFGAGTRLSVL.

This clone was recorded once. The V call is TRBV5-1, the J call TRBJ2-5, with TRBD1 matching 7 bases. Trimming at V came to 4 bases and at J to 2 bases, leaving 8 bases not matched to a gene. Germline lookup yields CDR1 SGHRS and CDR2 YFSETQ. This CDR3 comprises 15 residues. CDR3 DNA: TGCGCCAGCAGCCCCCTACCGGGACAGCAAGAGACCCAGTACTTC. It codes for CASSPLPGQQETQYF.

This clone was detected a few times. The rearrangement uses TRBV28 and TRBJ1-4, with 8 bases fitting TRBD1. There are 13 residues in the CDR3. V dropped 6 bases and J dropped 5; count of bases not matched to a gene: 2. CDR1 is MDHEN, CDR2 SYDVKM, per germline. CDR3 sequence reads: CASRDRANEKLFF. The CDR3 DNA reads TGTGCCAGCAGGGACAGGGCGAATGAAAAACTGTTTTTT.

The CDR3 DNA is TGTGCCATCACCGGGACTAGCGGGATCGATGAGCAGTTCTTC. Translating gives CAITGTSGIDEQFF. V is TRBV10-3 and J is TRBJ2-1, with 13 bases identical to TRBD2. The CDR3 has 14 amino acids. Germline V lookup: CDR1 ENHRY, CDR2 SYGVKD. V lost 7 bases and J lost 8; bases outside the gene matches: 5.

The CDR3 loop is CASSGLDSLSGANVLTF. The CDR3, as DNA: TGTGCCAGCAGCGGATTGGACAGCCTCTCTGGGGCCAACGTCCTGACTTTC. The rearrangement uses TRBV7-3 and TRBJ2-6; D possibly corresponds to TRBD1 (6 bases). The V gene lost 5 bases and the J gene lost 0 bases, with 14 bases spanning the gap. Germline V gives CDR1 SGHTA, CDR2 FQGTGA. CDR3 length: 17 residues.

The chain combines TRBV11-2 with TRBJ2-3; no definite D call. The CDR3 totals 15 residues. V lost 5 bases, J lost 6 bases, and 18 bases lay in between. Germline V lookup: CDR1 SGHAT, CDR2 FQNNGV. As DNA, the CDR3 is TGTGCCAGCAGCCCGTCTAGAACCCCAGCCGATACGCAGTATTTT. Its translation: CASSPSRTPADTQYF.

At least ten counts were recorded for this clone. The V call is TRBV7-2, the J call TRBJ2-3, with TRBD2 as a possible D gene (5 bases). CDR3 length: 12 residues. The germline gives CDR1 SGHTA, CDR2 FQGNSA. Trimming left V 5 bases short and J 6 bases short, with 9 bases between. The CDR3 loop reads CASSSGRDTQYF. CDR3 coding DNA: TGTGCCAGCAGCAGCGGTCGCGATACGCAGTATTTT.

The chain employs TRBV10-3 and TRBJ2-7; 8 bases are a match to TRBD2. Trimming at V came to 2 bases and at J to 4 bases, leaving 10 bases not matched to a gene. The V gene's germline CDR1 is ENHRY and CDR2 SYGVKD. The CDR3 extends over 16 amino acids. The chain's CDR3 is CAISEDPLAETYEQYF. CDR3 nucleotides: TGTGCCATCAGTGAGGACCCACTAGCGGAGACTTACGAGCAGTACTTC.

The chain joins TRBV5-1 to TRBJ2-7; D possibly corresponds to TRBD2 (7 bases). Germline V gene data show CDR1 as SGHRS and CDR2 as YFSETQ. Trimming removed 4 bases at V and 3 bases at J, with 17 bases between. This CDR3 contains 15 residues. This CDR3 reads CASSPHRGGDYEQYF. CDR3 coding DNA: TGCGCCAGCAGCCCCCATCGCGGGGGCGACTACGAGCAGTACTTC.

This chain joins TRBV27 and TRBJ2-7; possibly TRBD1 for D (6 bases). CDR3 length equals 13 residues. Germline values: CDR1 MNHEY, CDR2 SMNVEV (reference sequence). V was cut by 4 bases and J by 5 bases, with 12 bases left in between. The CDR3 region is CASSSSTGNEQYF. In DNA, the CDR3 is TGTGCCAGCAGTTCGTCAACAGGGAACGAGCAGTACTTC.

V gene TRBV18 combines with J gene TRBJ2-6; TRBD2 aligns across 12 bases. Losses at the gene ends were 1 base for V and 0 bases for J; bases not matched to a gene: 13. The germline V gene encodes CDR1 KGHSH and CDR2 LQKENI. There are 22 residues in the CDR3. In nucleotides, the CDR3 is TGTGCCAGCTCACCACGCGTTTCCCTAGCGGGGGGGATTGCCTCTGGGGCCAACGTCCTGACTTTC. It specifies CASSPRVSLAGGIASGANVLTF. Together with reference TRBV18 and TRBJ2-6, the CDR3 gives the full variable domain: NAGVMQNPRHLVRRRGQEARLRCSPMKGHSHVYWYRQLPEEGLKFMVYLQKENIIDESGMPKERFSAEFPKEGPSILRIQQVVRGDSAAYFCASSPRVSLAGGIASGANVLTFGAGSRLTVL.

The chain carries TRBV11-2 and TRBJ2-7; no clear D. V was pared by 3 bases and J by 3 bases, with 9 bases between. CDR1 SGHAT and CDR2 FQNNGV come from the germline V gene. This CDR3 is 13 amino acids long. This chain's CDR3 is CASSFPWHYEQYF. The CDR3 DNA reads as TGTGCCAGCAGCTTTCCCTGGCACTACGAGCAGTACTTC. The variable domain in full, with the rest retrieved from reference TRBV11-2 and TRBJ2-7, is EAGVAQSPRYKIIEKRQSVAFWCNPISGHATLYWYQQILGQGPKLLIQFQNNGVVDDSQLPKDRFSAERLKGVDSTLKIQPAKLEDSAVYLCASSFPWHYEQYFGPGTRLTVT.

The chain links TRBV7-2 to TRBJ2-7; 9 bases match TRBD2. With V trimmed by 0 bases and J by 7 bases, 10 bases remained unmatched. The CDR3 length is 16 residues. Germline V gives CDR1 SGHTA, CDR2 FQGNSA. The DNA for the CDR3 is TGTGCCAGCAGCTTAGCGTATCTAGCGGGAAGTGAAGAGCAGTACTTC. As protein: CASSLAYLAGSEEQYF.

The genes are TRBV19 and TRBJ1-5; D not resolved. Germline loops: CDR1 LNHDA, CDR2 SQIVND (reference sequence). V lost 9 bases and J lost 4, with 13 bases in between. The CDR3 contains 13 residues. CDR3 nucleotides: TGTGCCAGCTCCGGAAGGGAAAATCAGCCCCAGCATTTT. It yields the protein CASSGRENQPQHF.

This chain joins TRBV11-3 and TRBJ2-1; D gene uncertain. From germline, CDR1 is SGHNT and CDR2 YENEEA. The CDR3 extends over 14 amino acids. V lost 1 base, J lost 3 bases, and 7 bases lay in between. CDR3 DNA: TGTGCCAGCAGCTTAGGGACGGACTACAATGAGCAGTTCTTC. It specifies CASSLGTDYNEQFF.

The CDR3 reads CASSLARAPYEQYF. The CDR3 DNA follows: TGTGCCAGCAGCTTGGCCAGGGCCCCCTACGAGCAGTACTTC. The chain recombines TRBV5-4 with TRBJ2-7; weak D call: TRBD1 (5 bases). The CDR3 covers 14 residues. Germline CDR1 and CDR2: SGHNT and YYREEE (reference sequence). V dropped 0 bases and J dropped 2 bases, with 9 bases sitting between them.

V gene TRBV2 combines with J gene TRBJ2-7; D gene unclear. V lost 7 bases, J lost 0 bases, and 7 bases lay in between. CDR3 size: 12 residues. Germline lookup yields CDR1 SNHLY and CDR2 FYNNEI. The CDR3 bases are TGTGCCAGCATCGGAAGCTCCTACGAGCAGTACTTC. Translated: CASIGSSYEQYF.

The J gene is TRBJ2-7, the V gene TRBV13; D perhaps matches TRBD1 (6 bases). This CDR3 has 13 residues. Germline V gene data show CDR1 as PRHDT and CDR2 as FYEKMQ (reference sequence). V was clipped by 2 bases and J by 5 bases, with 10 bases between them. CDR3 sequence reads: CASSLTGTHEQYF. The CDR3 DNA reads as TGTGCCAGCAGCTTAACAGGGACCCACGAGCAGTACTTC.

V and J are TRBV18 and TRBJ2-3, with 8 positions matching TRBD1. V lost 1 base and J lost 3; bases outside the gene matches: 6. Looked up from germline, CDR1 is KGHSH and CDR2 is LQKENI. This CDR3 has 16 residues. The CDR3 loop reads CASSPRRDRRTDTQYF. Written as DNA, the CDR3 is TGTGCCAGCTCACCACGGAGGGACAGGAGGACAGATACGCAGTATTTT. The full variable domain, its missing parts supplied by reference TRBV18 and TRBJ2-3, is NAGVMQNPRHLVRRRGQEARLRCSPMKGHSHVYWYRQLPEEGLKFMVYLQKENIIDESGMPKERFSAEFPKEGPSILRIQQVVRGDSAAYFCASSPRRDRRTDTQYFGPGTRLTVL.

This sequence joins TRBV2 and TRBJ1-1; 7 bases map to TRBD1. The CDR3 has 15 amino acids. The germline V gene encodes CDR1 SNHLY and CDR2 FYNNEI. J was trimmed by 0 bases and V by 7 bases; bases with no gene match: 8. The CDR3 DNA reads TGTGCCAGCACCTATCGACAGGGACTGAACACTGAAGCTTTCTTT. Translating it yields CASTYRQGLNTEAFF.

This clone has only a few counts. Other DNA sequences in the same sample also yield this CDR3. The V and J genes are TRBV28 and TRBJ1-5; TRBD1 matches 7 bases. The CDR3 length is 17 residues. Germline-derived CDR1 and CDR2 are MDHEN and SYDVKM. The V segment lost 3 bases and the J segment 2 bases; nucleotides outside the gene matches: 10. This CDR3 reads CASSFPEGADGNQPQHF. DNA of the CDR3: TGTGCCAGCAGTTTCCCCGAGGGGGCGGATGGCAATCAGCCCCAGCATTTT.

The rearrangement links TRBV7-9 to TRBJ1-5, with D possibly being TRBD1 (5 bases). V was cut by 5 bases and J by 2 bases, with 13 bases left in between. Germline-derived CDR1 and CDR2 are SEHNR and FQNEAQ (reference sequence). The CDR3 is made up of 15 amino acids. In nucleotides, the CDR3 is TGTGCCAGCAGCCTTGACCGGGGCGGCAATCAGCCCCAGCATTTT. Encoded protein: CASSLDRGGNQPQHF.

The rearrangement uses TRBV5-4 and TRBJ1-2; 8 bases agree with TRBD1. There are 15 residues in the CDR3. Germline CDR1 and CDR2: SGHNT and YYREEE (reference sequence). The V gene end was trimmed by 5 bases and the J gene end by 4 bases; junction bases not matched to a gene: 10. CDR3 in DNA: TGTGCCAGCAGTTCGCCCCCAGGGGGCGTCTATGGCTACACCTTC. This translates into CASSSPPGGVYGYTF. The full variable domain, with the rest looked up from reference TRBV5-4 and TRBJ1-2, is ETGVTQSPTHLIKTRGQQVTLRCSSQSGHNTVSWYQQALGQGPQFIFQYYREEENGRGNFPPRFSGLQFPNYSSELNVNALELDDSALYLCASSSPPGGVYGYTFGSGTRLTVV.

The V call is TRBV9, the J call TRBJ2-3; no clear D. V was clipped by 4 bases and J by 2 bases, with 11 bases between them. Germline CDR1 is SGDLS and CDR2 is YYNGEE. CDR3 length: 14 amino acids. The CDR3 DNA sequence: TGTGCCAGCAGCACCCGGTCCTTCACAGATACGCAGTATTTT. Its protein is CASSTRSFTDTQYF.

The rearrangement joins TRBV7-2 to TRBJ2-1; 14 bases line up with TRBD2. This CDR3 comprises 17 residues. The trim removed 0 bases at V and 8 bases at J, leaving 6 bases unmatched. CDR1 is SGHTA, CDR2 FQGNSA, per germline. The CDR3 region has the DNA TGTGCCAGCAGCTTAGCCGGGACTAGCGGGAGTGTTGATGAGCAGTTCTTC. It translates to CASSLAGTSGSVDEQFF.

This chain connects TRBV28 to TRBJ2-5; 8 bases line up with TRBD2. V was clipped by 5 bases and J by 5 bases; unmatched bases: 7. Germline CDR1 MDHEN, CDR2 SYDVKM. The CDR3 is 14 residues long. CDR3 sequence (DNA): TGTGCCAGCAGTATAGCGGGGAGCGTGGAGACCCAGTACTTC. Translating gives CASSIAGSVETQYF. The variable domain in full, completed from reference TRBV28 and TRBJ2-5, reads DVKVTQSSRYLVKRTGEKVFLECVQDMDHENMFWYRQDPGLGLRLIYFSYDVKMKEKGDIPEGYSVSREKKERFSLILESASTNQTSMYLCASSIAGSVETQYFGPGTRLLVL.